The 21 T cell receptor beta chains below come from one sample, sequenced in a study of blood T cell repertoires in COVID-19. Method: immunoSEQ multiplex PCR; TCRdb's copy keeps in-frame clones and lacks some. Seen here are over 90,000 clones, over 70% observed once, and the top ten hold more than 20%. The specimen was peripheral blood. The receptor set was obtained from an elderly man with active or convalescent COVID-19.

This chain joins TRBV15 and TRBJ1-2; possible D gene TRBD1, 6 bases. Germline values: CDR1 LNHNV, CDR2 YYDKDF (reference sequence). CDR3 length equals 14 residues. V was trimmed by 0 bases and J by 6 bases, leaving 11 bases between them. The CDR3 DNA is TGTGCCACCAGCAGAGAAGGGGGTGGAGATGGCTACACCTTC. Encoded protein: CATSREGGGDGYTF. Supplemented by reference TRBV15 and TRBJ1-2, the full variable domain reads DAMVIQNPRYQVTQFGKPVTLSCSQTLNHNVMYWYQQKSSQAPKLLFHYYDKDFNNEADTPDNFQSRRPNTSFCFLDIRSPGLGDTAMYLCATSREGGGDGYTFGSGTRLTVV.

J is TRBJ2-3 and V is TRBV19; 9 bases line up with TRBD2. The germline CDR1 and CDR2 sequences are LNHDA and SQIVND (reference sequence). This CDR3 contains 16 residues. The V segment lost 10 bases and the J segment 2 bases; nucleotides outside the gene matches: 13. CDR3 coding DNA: TGTGCCACCAAACCCGGGGCTAGCGGGACCACAGATACGCAGTATTTT. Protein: CATKPGASGTTDTQYF.

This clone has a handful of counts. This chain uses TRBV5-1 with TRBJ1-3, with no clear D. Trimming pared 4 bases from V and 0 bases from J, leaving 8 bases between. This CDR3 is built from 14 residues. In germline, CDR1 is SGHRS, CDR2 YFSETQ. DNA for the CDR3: TGCGCCAGCAGCGAGGCGGACTCTGGAAACACCATATATTTT. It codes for CASSEADSGNTIYF.

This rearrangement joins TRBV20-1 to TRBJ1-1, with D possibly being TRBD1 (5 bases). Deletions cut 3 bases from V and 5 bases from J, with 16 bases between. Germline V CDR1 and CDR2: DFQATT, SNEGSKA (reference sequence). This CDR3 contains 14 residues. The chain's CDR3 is CSASRGGVGTEAFF. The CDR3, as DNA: TGCAGTGCTAGTCGCGGGGGTGTAGGGACTGAAGCTTTCTTT.

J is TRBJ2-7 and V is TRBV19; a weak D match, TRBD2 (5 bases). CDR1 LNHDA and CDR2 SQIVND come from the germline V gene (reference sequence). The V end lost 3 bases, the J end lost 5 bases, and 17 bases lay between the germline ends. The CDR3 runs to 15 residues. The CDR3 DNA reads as TGTGCCAGTAGTATTTCGACGGATACGGGGAACGAGCAGTACTTC. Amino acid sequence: CASSISTDTGNEQYF.

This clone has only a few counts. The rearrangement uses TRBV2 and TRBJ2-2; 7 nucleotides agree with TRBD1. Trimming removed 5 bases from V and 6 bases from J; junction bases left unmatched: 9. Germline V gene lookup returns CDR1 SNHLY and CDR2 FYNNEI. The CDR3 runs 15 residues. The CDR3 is CASSRQGLAAGELFF. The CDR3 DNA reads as TGTGCCAGCAGTCGACAGGGATTGGCGGCCGGGGAGCTGTTTTTT.

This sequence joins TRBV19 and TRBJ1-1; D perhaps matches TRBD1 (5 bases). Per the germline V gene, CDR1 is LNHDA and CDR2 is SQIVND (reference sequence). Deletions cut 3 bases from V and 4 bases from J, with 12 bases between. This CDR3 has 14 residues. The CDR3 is CASSIGLGGTEAFF. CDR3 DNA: TGTGCCAGTAGTATTGGCCTCGGGGGCACTGAAGCTTTCTTT. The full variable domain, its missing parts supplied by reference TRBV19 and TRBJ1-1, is DGGITQSPKYLFRKEGQNVTLSCEQNLNHDAMYWYRQDPGQGLRLIYYSQIVNDFQKGDIAEGYSVSREKKESFPLTVTSAQKNPTAFYLCASSIGLGGTEAFFGQGTRLTVV.

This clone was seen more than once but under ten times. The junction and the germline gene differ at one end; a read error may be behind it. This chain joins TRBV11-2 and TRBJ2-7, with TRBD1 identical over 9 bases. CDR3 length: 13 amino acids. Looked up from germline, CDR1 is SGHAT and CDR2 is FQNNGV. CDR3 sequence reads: CASSLELGGQGDF. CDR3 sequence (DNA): TGTGCCAGCAGCTTAGAGCTCGGGGGACAGGGAGACTTC.

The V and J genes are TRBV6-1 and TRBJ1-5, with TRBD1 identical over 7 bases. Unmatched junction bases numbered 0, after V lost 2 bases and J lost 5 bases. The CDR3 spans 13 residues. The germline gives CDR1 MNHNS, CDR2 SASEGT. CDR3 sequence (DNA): TGTGCCAGCAGTGAAACAGGGGATCAGCCCCAGCATTTT. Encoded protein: CASSETGDQPQHF.

CDR3 sequence: CASSPFGEGPNTEAFF. The CDR3 bases are TGCGCCAGCAGCCCCTTCGGGGAGGGGCCGAACACTGAAGCTTTCTTT. The rearrangement uses TRBV5-1 and TRBJ1-1; D perhaps matches TRBD1 (5 bases). The V gene lost 4 bases and the J gene lost 1 base, with 17 bases spanning the gap. CDR3 length: 16 amino acids. Germline CDR1 is SGHRS and CDR2 is YFSETQ.

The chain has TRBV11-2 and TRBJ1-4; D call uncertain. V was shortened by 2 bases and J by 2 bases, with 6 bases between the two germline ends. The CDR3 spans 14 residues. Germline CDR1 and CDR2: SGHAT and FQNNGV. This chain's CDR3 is CASSLRWTNEKLFF. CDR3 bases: TGTGCCAGCAGCTTACGGTGGACTAATGAAAAACTGTTTTTT.

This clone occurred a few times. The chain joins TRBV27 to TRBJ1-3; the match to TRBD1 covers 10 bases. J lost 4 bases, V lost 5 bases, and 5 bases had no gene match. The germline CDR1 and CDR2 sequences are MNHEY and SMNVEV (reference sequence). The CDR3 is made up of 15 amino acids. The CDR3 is CASSTGQGGGNTIYF. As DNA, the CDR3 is TGTGCCAGCAGTACAGGACAGGGGGGCGGAAACACCATATATTTT.

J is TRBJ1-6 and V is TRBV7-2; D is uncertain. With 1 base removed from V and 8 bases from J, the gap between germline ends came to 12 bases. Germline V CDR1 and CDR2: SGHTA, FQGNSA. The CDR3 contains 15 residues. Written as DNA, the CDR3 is TGTGCCAGCAGCTTAGATGGCAGGAGGGATTCACCCCTCCACTTT. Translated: CASSLDGRRDSPLHF.

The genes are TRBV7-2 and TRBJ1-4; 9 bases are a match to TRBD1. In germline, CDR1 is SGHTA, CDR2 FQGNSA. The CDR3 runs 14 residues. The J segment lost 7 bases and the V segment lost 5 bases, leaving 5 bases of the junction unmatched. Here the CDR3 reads CASSGDRAAEKLFF. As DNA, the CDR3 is TGTGCCAGCAGCGGGGACAGGGCTGCTGAAAAACTGTTTTTT.

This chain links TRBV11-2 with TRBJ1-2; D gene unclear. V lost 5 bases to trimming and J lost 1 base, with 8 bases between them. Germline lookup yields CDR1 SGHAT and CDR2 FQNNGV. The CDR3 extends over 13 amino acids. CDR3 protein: CASSPDNNYGYTF. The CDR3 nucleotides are TGTGCCAGCAGCCCAGACAATAACTATGGCTACACCTTC.

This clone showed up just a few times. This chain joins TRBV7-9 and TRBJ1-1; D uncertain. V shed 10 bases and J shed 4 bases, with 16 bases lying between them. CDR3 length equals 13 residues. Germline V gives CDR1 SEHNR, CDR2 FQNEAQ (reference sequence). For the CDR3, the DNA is TGTGCCACCACCGGCCGGGTAGGCACTGAAGCTTTCTTT. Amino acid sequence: CATTGRVGTEAFF.

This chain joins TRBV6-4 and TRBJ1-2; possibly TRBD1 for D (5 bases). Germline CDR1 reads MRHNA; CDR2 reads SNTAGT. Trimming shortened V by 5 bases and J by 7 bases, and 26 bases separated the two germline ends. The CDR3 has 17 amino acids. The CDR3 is CASSTQPQVGIRSGYTF. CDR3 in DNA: TGTGCCAGCAGTACACAGCCACAGGTGGGAATTCGAAGTGGCTACACCTTC.

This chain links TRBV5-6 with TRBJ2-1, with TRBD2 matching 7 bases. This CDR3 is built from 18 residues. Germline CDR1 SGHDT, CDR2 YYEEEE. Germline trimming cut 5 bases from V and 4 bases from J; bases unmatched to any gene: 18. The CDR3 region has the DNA TGTGCCAGCAGTCTCACGGGGGGATACATTCGAGGGTACAATGAGCAGTTCTTC. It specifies CASSLTGGYIRGYNEQFF.

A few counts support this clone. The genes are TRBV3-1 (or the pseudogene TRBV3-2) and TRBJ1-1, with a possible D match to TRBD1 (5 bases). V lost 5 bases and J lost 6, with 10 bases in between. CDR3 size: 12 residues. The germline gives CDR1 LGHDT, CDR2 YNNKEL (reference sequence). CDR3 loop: CASSGRGSEAFF. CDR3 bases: TGTGCCAGCAGCGGGAGGGGTTCTGAAGCTTTCTTT.

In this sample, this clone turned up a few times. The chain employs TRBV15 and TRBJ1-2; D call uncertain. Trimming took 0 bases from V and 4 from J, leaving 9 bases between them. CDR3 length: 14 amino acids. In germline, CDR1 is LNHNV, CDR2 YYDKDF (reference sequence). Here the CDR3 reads CATSRDLQAYGYTF. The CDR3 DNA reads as TGTGCCACCAGCAGAGATCTGCAGGCCTATGGCTACACCTTC.

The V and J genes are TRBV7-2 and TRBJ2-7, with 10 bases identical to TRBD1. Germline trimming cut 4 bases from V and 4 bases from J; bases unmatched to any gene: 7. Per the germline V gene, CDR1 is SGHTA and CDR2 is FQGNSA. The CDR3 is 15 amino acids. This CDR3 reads CASSSRTGGLYEQYF. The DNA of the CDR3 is TGTGCCAGCAGCTCCCGGACAGGGGGGTTGTACGAGCAGTACTTC.